The TCR beta chain under discussion was sequenced for a study of shared clonotypes between healthy human individuals. About the research overall: CD8 memory received one plate per donor, CD8 naive two, CD4 memory three and CD4 naive three. Study-level findings and limits: Compared with clonotypes that all four donors shared, non-shared clonotypes had lower generation probabilities.

As regards this clone: Antigen unknown.

Assay execution took place at the deep level. Only in-frame clones appear in the TCRdb table, and some are missing; sequencing was by immunoSEQ multiplex PCR. The table includes 2.3 million or so clones, 80% to 95% detected once. The CDR3 loop spans 9 amino acids. V shed 6 bases and J shed 12 bases, with 9 bases lying between them. Germline CDR1 is DFQATT and CDR2 is SNEGSKA (reference sequence). This rearrangement joins TRBV20-1 to TRBJ2-1; D ambiguous. The sequenced sample consisted of naive CD4+ T cells from PBMCs. The subset denotes: CD45RA+ positively selected. The receptor comes from a man between 18 and 29 years old in good health. Some clones in this sample may be carry-over from other donors' samples. Here the CDR3 DNA reads TGCAGTGCCCGGTCTTGGCAGTTCTTC. Encoded protein: CSARSWQFF.